This T cell receptor (beta chain) appears in the sequencing data of a study of tumor T cells in aggressive B-cell lymphoma. Clones were sequenced by immunoSEQ multiplex PCR, and TCRdb holds only the in-frame ones, with some missing. In the table there are 9,000 or so clones, approximately 85% of which are singletons. Per the germline V gene, CDR1 is MDHEN and CDR2 is SYDVKM. Trimming at V came to 7 bases and at J to 2 bases, leaving 18 bases not matched to a gene. The CDR3 covers 18 residues. What was sequenced was tumor tissue. This TCR was recovered from an adult with diffuse large B cell lymphoma. V and J are TRBV28 and TRBJ2-3, with TRBD2 matching 7 bases. CDR3 sequence (DNA): TGTGCCAGCATCCCGGGAACGGGCCGGGAGGACCCCACAGATACGCAGTATTTT. It specifies CASIPGTGREDPTDTQYF. Full variable domain (missing parts from reference TRBV28 and TRBJ2-3): DVKVTQSSRYLVKRTGEKVFLECVQDMDHENMFWYRQDPGLGLRLIYFSYDVKMKEKGDIPEGYSVSREKKERFSLILESASTNQTSMYLCASIPGTGREDPTDTQYFGPGTRLTVL.